Listed here are 10 T cell receptor beta chains from one sample, sequenced in a study of blood T cell repertoires in COVID-19. Measured with immunoSEQ multiplex PCR; TCRdb has only the in-frame clones, and not every one. In the table there are 200,000 to 250,000 clones, 85% to 90% of which are singletons. The sequenced sample consisted of peripheral blood. The receptors shown here come from a man aged 18 to 30 with active or convalescent COVID-19.

This chain uses TRBV19 with TRBJ2-1; 12 positions agree with TRBD1. CDR3 size: 16 residues. The junction had 2 bases not matched to a gene; V was cut back by 0 bases and J by 5 bases. The V gene's germline CDR1 is LNHDA and CDR2 SQIVND (reference sequence). CDR3 sequence reads: CASSIEGQGANNEQFF. For the CDR3, the DNA is TGTGCCAGTAGTATAGAGGGACAGGGGGCCAACAATGAGCAGTTCTTC.

This clone was picked up a small number of times. V gene TRBV7-2 combines with J gene TRBJ1-2; the match to TRBD1 covers 8 bases. V lost 0 bases, J lost 4 bases, and 4 bases stayed unmatched. The germline V gene encodes CDR1 SGHTA and CDR2 FQGNSA. This CDR3 spans 15 amino acids. The CDR3 spells CASSLAAGGSYGYTF. The DNA for the CDR3 is TGTGCCAGCAGCTTAGCGGCAGGGGGCAGCTATGGCTACACCTTC.

V usage is TRBV5-6 and J usage is TRBJ2-3; 10 nucleotides align to TRBD2. Germline CDR1 reads SGHDT; CDR2 reads YYEEEE. There are 18 residues in the CDR3. V trimming: 1 base; J trimming: 7 bases; junction bases outside the gene matches: 15. CDR3 amino acids: CASSLWSPLAGMRNTQYF. The CDR3 DNA follows: TGTGCCAGCAGCTTGTGGTCCCCACTAGCGGGAATGCGAAATACGCAGTATTTT. The full variable domain, its missing parts supplied by reference TRBV5-6 and TRBJ2-3, is DAGVTQSPTHLIKTRGQQVTLRCSPKSGHDTVSWYQQALGQGPQFIFQYYEEEERQRGNFPDRFSGHQFPNYSSELNVNALLLGDSALYLCASSLWSPLAGMRNTQYFGPGTRLTVL.

The chain joins TRBV21-1 to TRBJ1-1. TRBV21-1 is described as a pseudogene. This CDR3 region has 12 residues. The CDR3 region is CASSKESWRAFF. CDR3 nucleotide sequence: TGTGCCAGCAGCAAAGAGAGTTGGAGAGCTTTCTTT.

The chain joins TRBV30 to TRBJ1-2; possible D gene TRBD1, 5 bases. The germline V gene has CDR1 GTSNPN and CDR2 SVGIG (reference sequence). CDR3 size: 16 residues. V was cut by 3 bases and J by 4 bases, with 21 bases left in between. The CDR3 region is CAWSPAGGRRAYGYTF. CDR3 in DNA: TGTGCCTGGAGCCCCGCGGGGGGGAGGAGAGCCTATGGCTACACCTTC.

The chain uses TRBV27 and TRBJ2-3, with 10 bases fitting TRBD2. Looked up from germline, CDR1 is MNHEY and CDR2 is SMNVEV (reference sequence). J was trimmed by 4 bases and V by 2 bases; bases with no gene match: 9. The CDR3 totals 17 residues. The CDR3 sequence is CASSLQLAGRPSDTQYF. In DNA form, the CDR3 reads TGTGCCAGCAGTTTACAACTAGCGGGAAGGCCCTCAGATACGCAGTATTTT.

The chain uses TRBV19 and TRBJ2-2; 7 positions match TRBD2. There are 15 residues in the CDR3. CDR1 is LNHDA, CDR2 SQIVND, per germline (reference sequence). V lost 3 bases and J lost 1; bases outside the gene matches: 2. Here the CDR3 reads CASSMTSLNTGELFF. The CDR3 DNA reads as TGTGCCAGTAGTATGACTAGCCTGAACACCGGGGAGCTGTTTTTT.

A single count supports this clone. V is TRBV18 and J is TRBJ2-7, with a possible D match to TRBD2 (6 bases). Germline V lookup: CDR1 KGHSH, CDR2 LQKENI. The CDR3 totals 15 residues. V lost 3 bases, J lost 3 bases, and 15 bases lay in between. CDR3 sequence: CASSPAGQPFYEQYF. CDR3 bases: TGTGCCAGCTCACCGGCGGGGCAACCATTCTACGAGCAGTACTTC.

V and J are TRBV24-1 and TRBJ2-3, with 13 bases identical to TRBD2. The V gene end was trimmed by 4 bases and the J gene end by 3 bases; junction bases not matched to a gene: 6. The CDR3 is 17 residues long. The germline V gene encodes CDR1 KGHDR and CDR2 SFDVKD. This CDR3 is CATSDSRTSGSTDTQYF. CDR3 bases: TGTGCCACCAGTGACTCTCGGACTAGCGGGAGTACAGATACGCAGTATTTT.

J is TRBJ2-7 and V is TRBV10-3, with 11 bases identical to TRBD2. The CDR3 extends over 17 amino acids. V shed 10 bases and J 7 bases; nucleotides not matched to a gene: 21. Germline V gene data show CDR1 as ENHRY and CDR2 as SYGVKD. The DNA for the CDR3 is TGTGCCACCGGGCGAGGGCTAGCGGGAGGACCCCTCGGGGAGCAGTACTTC. Residues: CATGRGLAGGPLGEQYF.